The clone carrying this T cell receptor beta chain has more than one count but fewer than ten. The data are from a study of blood T cell repertoires in COVID-19. Study overall: The samples span acute and convalescent COVID-19 from the United States, Italy and Spain.

Produced via immunoSEQ multiplex PCR; TCRdb's table is partial and in-frame only. This sample carries about 240,000 clones, about 82% of them seen once, and the ten largest clones take roughly 12%. The receptor was isolated from a man older than 75 with acute or convalescent COVID-19. The sequencing sample was made of peripheral blood.

CDR3 loop: CASSYRGGGVTDTQYF. The CDR3, as DNA: TGTGCCAGCAGTTACAGAGGGGGCGGAGTGACAGATACGCAGTATTTT. V gene TRBV6-2 or TRBV6-3 combines with J gene TRBJ2-3; 7 bases agree with TRBD1. The germline gives CDR1 MNHEY, CDR2 SVGEGT. V trimming: 2 bases; J trimming: 3 bases; junction bases outside the gene matches: 8. The CDR3 is 16 residues long.